This T cell receptor (beta chain) was retrieved from a study of blood T cell repertoires in COVID-19. This CDR3 is 15 amino acids long. V was clipped by 5 bases and J by 1 base, with 13 bases between them. Germline lookup yields CDR1 MDHEN and CDR2 SYDVKM. Original processing methods: Researchers report that nucleated cell counts were estimated from reference gene primer amplification. Profiling relied on immunoSEQ multiplex PCR, and the TCRdb table lists in-frame clones only, not all of them. V and J calls and clone size are given by that table; D and trimming were obtained from the DNA. The top ten hold about 3% of the sample, which has 220,000 or so clones, approximately 84% seen once.

Sequenced material: peripheral blood. The receptor was derived from a woman in her thirties who had recovered from COVID-19. J is TRBJ2-3 and V is TRBV28, with a tentative D call TRBD1 (6 bases). The CDR3 region is CASSAPGTRTDTQYF. Written as DNA, the CDR3 is TGTGCCAGCAGTGCCCCCGGGACACGCACAGATACGCAGTATTTT.